The next 8 T cell receptor beta chains were all read from a single sample in a study of cytomegalovirus exposure and HLA in healthy donors (dated by TCRdb to about 2017). Receptor libraries were prepared by the immunoSEQ multiplex PCR assay. TCRdb re-hosts the immuneACCESS table, in-frame sequences only. Its copies lack some clones; in the studies checked, an unresolved V gene accounts for under half of them, and the cause for the rest is not known. The sample table contains under 250,000 clones; only one count was recorded for around four fifths of them. The ten largest clones represent 4.5% to 6% of the sample. The sample comprised PBMCs. Receptors originate from a woman aged 18-29 years in good health and CMV-seronegative.

The rearrangement links TRBV27 to TRBJ1-2; possibly TRBD1 for D (6 bases). Per the germline V gene, CDR1 is MNHEY and CDR2 is SMNVEV (reference sequence). This CDR3 contains 14 residues. V gave up 3 bases and J gave up 6 bases, with 14 bases separating them. CDR3 sequence (DNA): TGTGCCAGCAGTTTCGGGGGCGGGATTCATGGCTACACCTTC. Protein product: CASSFGGGIHGYTF.

The table lists this clone with a few counts. The chain links TRBV7-2 to TRBJ1-2, with a possible D match to TRBD1 (5 bases). The germline V and J ends were trimmed by 5 bases and 4 bases, with 11 bases remaining between them. The germline gives CDR1 SGHTA, CDR2 FQGNSA. The CDR3 sequence is 13 residues long. In DNA, the CDR3 is TGTGCCAGCAGCCGGGGCGGGGGCTATGGCTACACCTTC. It encodes CASSRGGGYGYTF.

This chain connects TRBV19 to TRBJ2-5; the D is unclear. Germline CDR1 is LNHDA and CDR2 is SQIVND (reference sequence). The CDR3 runs to 14 residues. V gave up 1 base and J gave up 5 bases, with 11 bases separating them. CDR3 sequence: CASSIGWRSETQYF. CDR3 nucleotides: TGTGCCAGTAGTATAGGTTGGCGGAGCGAGACCCAGTACTTC.

The chain is built from TRBV18 and TRBJ2-1, with D possibly matching TRBD1 (5 bases). Germline-derived CDR1 and CDR2 are KGHSH and LQKENI. V was clipped by 4 bases and J by 4 bases, with 8 bases between them. CDR3 length: 13 amino acids. Written as DNA, the CDR3 is TGTGCCAGCTCACTCCAGGGATACAATGAGCAGTTCTTC. Its translation: CASSLQGYNEQFF.

The chain links TRBV30 to TRBJ2-7, with D tentatively TRBD1 (6 bases). Germline CDR1 reads GTSNPN; CDR2 reads SVGIG (reference sequence). The CDR3 is 13 residues long. V was clipped by 5 bases and J by 2 bases, with 13 bases between them. The CDR3 sequence: CAWSSGHTYEQYF. Written as DNA, the CDR3 is TGTGCCTGGTCATCGGGACATACCTACGAGCAGTACTTC.

V is TRBV7-7 and J is TRBJ2-7, with TRBD1 identical over 8 bases. Looked up from germline, CDR1 is SSHAT and CDR2 is FNYEAQ (reference sequence). This CDR3 comprises 12 residues. In nucleotides, the CDR3 is TGTGCTAGTGGGCAGGGGGCCTGGGAGCAGTACTTC. Protein sequence: CASGQGAWEQYF.

This clone was observed once. V gene TRBV30 combines with J gene TRBJ1-2; D remains ambiguous. Germline V gene data show CDR1 as GTSNPN and CDR2 as SVGIG (reference sequence). The CDR3 covers 11 residues. The V and J ends lost 5 bases and 4 bases respectively, with 8 bases between them. CDR3 sequence (DNA): TGTGCCTGGTTAGTTCCCTATGGCTACACCTTC. Amino acid sequence: CAWLVPYGYTF.

The chain joins TRBV5-1 to TRBJ1-2; the match to TRBD1 covers 7 bases. V was clipped by 0 bases and J by 7 bases; unmatched bases: 9. CDR1 and CDR2 from the germline V gene are SGHRS and YFSETQ. The CDR3 is 15 residues long. The CDR3 bases are TGCGCCAGCAGCTTGGTGTACGATAACAGGGGTGGCTACACCTTC. Translation gives CASSLVYDNRGGYTF.